The next 8 T cell receptor beta chains were all read from a single sample in a study of post-analysis software for immune sequencing data. Overall study findings and caveats: TRBV5-6, TRBV5-1 and TRBV20-1 belonged to a set of a handful of TRBV segments that were more frequent in patients than controls.

TCR beta cDNA libraries included unique molecular identifiers. Via MiXCR, TCRdb re-called the PCR reads, giving one row per CDR3 protein. The table lists 350,000 to 500,000 distinct CDR3 sequences, 30% to 45% of them singletons. Their antigens remain unidentified. Sequenced sample: blood. The source of these receptors is a girl aged 2-9 years with multiple sclerosis.

This chain links TRBV20-1 with TRBJ2-5; TRBD1 aligns across 11 bases. This CDR3 spans 15 amino acids. J gave up 5 bases and V 3 bases, and 8 bases lay outside the gene matches. The germline gives CDR1 DFQATT, CDR2 SNEGSKA (reference sequence). The CDR3 DNA follows: TGCAGTGCTAGTCGGACAGGGGGCGTGAGGGAGACCCAGTACTTC. Residues: CSASRTGGVRETQYF.

The V and J genes are TRBV20-1 and TRBJ2-1, with 14 bases fitting TRBD2. CDR1 is DFQATT, CDR2 SNEGSKA, per germline (reference sequence). The CDR3 spans 14 residues. V lost 6 bases, J lost 4 bases, and 2 bases stayed unmatched. Written as DNA, the CDR3 is TGCAGTGCGGGACTAGCGGGAGCTTACAATGAGCAGTTCTTC. Protein product: CSAGLAGAYNEQFF.

This chain uses TRBV10-3 with TRBJ2-7, with D tentatively TRBD1 (6 bases). Per the germline V gene, CDR1 is ENHRY and CDR2 is SYGVKD. V lost 4 bases and J lost 0, with 10 bases in between. CDR3 size: 14 residues. CDR3: CAISGGLSSYEQYF. The DNA for the CDR3 is TGTGCCATCAGTGGGGGGCTATCCTCCTACGAGCAGTACTTC.

The chain employs TRBV7-9 and TRBJ2-7; TRBD1 matches at 10 bases. Germline V lookup: CDR1 SEHNR, CDR2 FQNEAQ (reference sequence). The CDR3 is 16 amino acids. Trimming took 3 bases from V and 1 from J; bases not matched to a gene: 6. The CDR3 reads CASSFKPGQGSYEQYF. The CDR3 coding sequence is TGTGCCAGCAGCTTCAAGCCGGGACAGGGGTCCTACGAGCAGTACTTC.

This clonotype was recorded a few times. The chain carries TRBV11-3 and TRBJ2-7; perhaps TRBD2 as D (5 bases). This CDR3 has 14 residues. V was shortened by 7 bases and J by 2 bases, with 15 bases between the two germline ends. The germline V gene encodes CDR1 SGHNT and CDR2 YENEEA. CDR3 DNA: TGTGCCAGCACCCGAATCGGGGTTCCCTACGAGCAGTACTTC. Translated: CASTRIGVPYEQYF.

The rearrangement uses TRBV28 and TRBJ2-3; 7 bases map to TRBD1. With V trimmed by 5 bases and J by 6 bases, 14 bases remained unmatched. This CDR3 region has 16 residues. The germline V gene encodes CDR1 MDHEN and CDR2 SYDVKM. The CDR3 loop is CASSPTDRERSDTQYF. The CDR3 DNA is TGTGCCAGCAGTCCAACCGACAGGGAAAGATCGGATACGCAGTATTTT. Drawing the rest from reference TRBV28 and TRBJ2-3, the complete variable domain is DVKVTQSSRYLVKRTGEKVFLECVQDMDHENMFWYRQDPGLGLRLIYFSYDVKMKEKGDIPEGYSVSREKKERFSLILESASTNQTSMYLCASSPTDRERSDTQYFGPGTRLTVL.

This chain joins TRBV2 and TRBJ2-7, with D tentatively TRBD2 (6 bases). Per the germline V gene, CDR1 is SNHLY and CDR2 is FYNNEI. The V end lost 7 bases, the J end lost 1 base, and 14 bases lay between the germline ends. The CDR3 extends over 14 amino acids. The CDR3 region is CASMGAGLSYEQYF. The DNA of the CDR3 is TGTGCCAGCATGGGAGCGGGCCTGTCCTACGAGCAGTACTTC.

This clonotype was seen more than once but under ten times. V gene TRBV5-5 combines with J gene TRBJ1-1, with a weak D call TRBD1 (5 bases). With 4 bases removed from V and 5 bases from J, the gap between germline ends came to 18 bases. Germline assignment: CDR1 SGHKS and CDR2 YYEKEE (reference sequence). The CDR3 length is 15 residues. In nucleotides, the CDR3 is TGTGCCAGCAGCCCGCCGGGGCGAGAGGTGACTGAAGCTTTCTTT. Protein sequence: CASSPPGREVTEAFF.